A single sample is the source of the 7 T cell receptor beta chains below, sequenced in a study of CD8+CD57+ T cells in acquired aplastic anemia (dated by TCRdb to about 2018). The patients picked for sequencing were ones in whom flow cytometry had shown an expansion of CD8+CD57+ cells. Sequencing was carried out with an Illumina HiSeq 2000. Genomic DNA was used as template for profiling of TCR beta VDJ combinations and CDR3 sequences. Using fastp trimming at Q25 and MiXCR clonotype assembly, TCRdb reanalyzed the public sequencing data and kept in-frame beta chains. Here each entry gathers all rows of one CDR3 protein and keeps the most common genes and DNA. This sample comprises 200,000 or so distinct CDR3 sequences, approximately 65% of them detected only once. In total, the top ten clones hold under 60% of the sample. Input material: sorted CD4+, CD8+, or CD8+CD57+ T cells (not recorded which) from PBMCs. These receptors all come from a human donor with aplastic anemia.

The rearrangement uses TRBV10-1 and TRBJ1-5; possibly TRBD1 for D (6 bases). This CDR3 comprises 17 residues. With 3 bases removed from V and 3 bases from J, the gap between germline ends came to 18 bases. CDR1 and CDR2 (germline): WNHNN, SYGVQD (reference sequence). CDR3 nucleotide sequence: TGCGCCAGCAGTGACCTGGACAGTTTGGGACTCAATCAGCCCCAGCATTTT. This codes for CASSDLDSLGLNQPQHF.

The chain has TRBV20-1 and TRBJ2-5; 7 positions match TRBD1. Germline V gene lookup returns CDR1 DFQATT and CDR2 SNEGSKA (reference sequence). V trimming: 5 bases; J trimming: 4 bases; junction bases outside the gene matches: 10. The CDR3 is 14 amino acids. The CDR3 here is CSAAPRQGGETQYF. DNA for the CDR3: TGCAGTGCTGCACCTCGACAGGGTGGAGAGACCCAGTACTTC.

J is TRBJ2-5 and V is TRBV24-1, with no clear D. Germline V gives CDR1 KGHDR, CDR2 SFDVKD. This CDR3 region has 13 residues. V lost 3 bases, J lost 8 bases, and 12 bases lay in between. CDR3 loop: CATSDTPWQTQYF. In DNA, the CDR3 is TGTGCCACCAGTGATACCCCGTGGCAAACCCAGTACTTC.

The rearrangement links TRBV15 to TRBJ1-1, with no clear D. This CDR3 has 15 residues. Trimming stripped 2 bases from V and 1 base from J, with 11 bases between. Germline lookup yields CDR1 LNHNV and CDR2 YYDKDF (reference sequence). DNA of the CDR3: TGTGCCACCAGCAGACCTACTCTGGGGAACACTGAAGCTTTCTTT. Protein sequence: CATSRPTLGNTEAFF.

Regarding this clonotype: An end of the junction does not agree with germline; a read error may underlie this. The chain uses TRBV4-1 and TRBJ2-7; 7 positions match TRBD2. CDR3 size: 16 residues. CDR1 is MGHRA, CDR2 YSYEKL, per germline. For the CDR3, the DNA is TGTGCCAGCAGCCCCTCGACTAGCAGGGCCGGCCACGAGCAGTACTTC. As protein: CASSPSTSRAGHEQYF.

The rearrangement uses TRBV12-3 or TRBV12-4 and TRBJ2-7; D may be TRBD2 (5 bases). The CDR3 consists of 15 residues. Between the trimmed V and J ends, which lost 6 bases and 3 bases, there was a span of 18 bases. The CDR3 loop is CASSRASPIVYEQYF. Here the CDR3 DNA reads TGTGCCAGCAGCCGTGCTAGCCCAATCGTCTACGAGCAGTACTTC.

The chain has TRBV29-1 and TRBJ1-1, with D tentatively TRBD1 (5 bases). In germline, CDR1 is SQVTM, CDR2 ANQGSEA. V lost 0 bases to trimming and J lost 0 bases, with 8 bases between them. This CDR3 is 14 amino acids long. In DNA, the CDR3 is TGCAGCGTTGAAGAGGGACGGGTGAACACTGAAGCTTTCTTT. Protein sequence: CSVEEGRVNTEAFF.